This TCR beta chain was sequenced in a study of blood T cell repertoires in COVID-19. Study overall: Acute and convalescent COVID-19 samples came from the United States, Italy and Spain. T cells, B-cell-depleted T cells, or PBMCs supplied cDNA or gDNA.

Libraries were prepared by immunoSEQ multiplex PCR; TCRdb keeps only in-frame clonotypes and omits some of them. The sample includes hundreds of thousands of clones, roughly 89% seen only once; the top ten take approximately 4.5%. CDR1 MGHDK and CDR2 SYGVNS come from the germline V gene. The V and J ends lost 7 bases and 5 bases respectively, with 17 bases between them. CDR3 length: 14 residues. Grouping used clinical history reported by participants in a survey and questionnaire. The V and J genes are TRBV25-1 and TRBJ2-5, with D possibly TRBD2 on 6 matching bases. This receptor was obtained from a woman between 18 and 30 years old with acute COVID-19. The sample was PBMCs or T cells enriched from blood (not recorded which). The CDR3 coding sequence is TGTGCCAGCACAGAGCCCGAACGGGGGGAGACCCAGTACTTC. Translated, it gives CASTEPERGETQYF.